The rows below give T cell receptor beta chains drawn from one sample of a study of blood T cell repertoires in COVID-19. Repertoires were generated with immunoSEQ multiplex PCR, while TCRdb's copy carries only in-frame clones and drops some. The sample consists of approximately 110,000 clones, less than 75% of them appearing once. The sequencing input was peripheral blood. The source is a human donor with acute or convalescent COVID-19. The donor label of this sample is uncertain. CDR3s include the opening cysteine and the closing phenylalanine or tryptophan. The D gene is left open where the match is weak. Rows give clone size only sometimes, using once, few, many, or a class for an expanded clone.

D gene	clone size	V gene	J gene	CDR3 protein	CDR3 DNA
-	-	TRBV28	TRBJ2-3	CASSLGGVSTDTQYF	TGTGCCAGCAGTTTAGGAGGGGTTAGCACAGATACGCAGTATTTT
-	-	TRBV7-3	TRBJ1-1	CASSPTGGMNTEAFF	TGTGCCAGCAGCCCTACGGGGGGGATGAACACTGAAGCTTTCTTT
TRBD1	-	TRBV4-1	TRBJ1-6	CASTPLAEGAVSPLHF	TGCGCCAGCACCCCCCTCGCGGAGGGGGCGGTTTCACCCCTCCACTTT
TRBD2	-	TRBV24-1	TRBJ2-1	CATQLAGEDNEQFF	TGTGCCACCCAACTAGCGGGGGAGGACAATGAGCAGTTCTTC
-	-	TRBV5-1	TRBJ2-3	CASRPSGTSTDTQYF	TGCGCCAGCAGACCCTCCGGGACTAGCACAGATACGCAGTATTTT
TRBD1	-	TRBV7-9	TRBJ1-4	CASSRHRGDNEKLFF	TGTGCCAGCAGCCGACACAGGGGGGATAATGAAAAACTGTTTTTT
-	-	TRBV11-3	TRBJ1-4	CASSSLYRDTNEKLFF	TGTGCCAGCAGCTCCCTTTACAGGGACACTAATGAAAAACTGTTTTTT
TRBD1	-	TRBV19	TRBJ1-3	CASSLWTGSGNTIYF	TGTGCCAGTAGTCTCTGGACAGGGAGTGGAAACACCATATATTTT
TRBD1	once	TRBV4-1	TRBJ2-3	CASSRTGRSTDTQYF	TGCGCCAGCAGCCGGACAGGGCGGAGCACAGATACGCAGTATTTT
TRBD1	-	TRBV11-2	TRBJ2-2	CASSLNGQGDTGELFF	TGTGCCAGCAGCCTAAATGGACAGGGGGACACCGGGGAGCTGTTTTTT
-	-	TRBV18	TRBJ1-1	CASSPSNTEAFF	TGTGCCAGCTCCCCCTCGAACACTGAAGCTTTCTTT
-	-	TRBV6-2/TRBV6-3	TRBJ2-5	CASSPRDRETQYF	TGTGCCAGCAGTCCCCGGGATCGAGAGACCCAGTACTTC
-	few	TRBV4-1	TRBJ1-1	CASSQVWVGLGAFF	TGCGCCAGCAGCCAAGTGTGGGTAGGACTCGGAGCTTTCTTT
TRBD1	few	TRBV24-1	TRBJ1-5	CATSGTGGNQPQHF	TGTGCCACCAGTGGGACAGGGGGCAATCAGCCCCAGCATTTT
TRBD1	few	TRBV6-6	TRBJ1-5	CASSRQGARNQPQHF	TGTGCCAGCAGTCGACAGGGGGCTCGCAATCAGCCCCAGCATTTT
-	-	TRBV4-1	TRBJ1-5	CASSQEVGRDNQPQHF	TGCGCCAGCAGCCAAGAGGTCGGCAGGGATAATCAGCCCCAGCATTTT
-	-	TRBV6-1	TRBJ1-1	CASSEQPMRTGNTEAFF	TGTGCCAGCAGTGAACAGCCAATGCGTACGGGGAACACTGAAGCTTTCTTT
TRBD2	-	TRBV5-4	TRBJ2-5	CASKSNLGLAGGTQYF	TGTGCCAGCAAGTCGAATCTTGGTCTAGCGGGGGGGACCCAGTACTTC
TRBD1	many	TRBV7-9	TRBJ1-2	CASSFRQGGGYTF	TGTGCCAGCAGCTTCCGACAGGGTGGGGGCTACACCTTC
-	few	TRBV4-1	TRBJ1-2	CASSQGGKGTNYGYTF	TGCGCCAGCAGCCAAGGCGGAAAGGGGACTAACTATGGCTACACCTTC
TRBD1	-	TRBV6-2/TRBV6-3	TRBJ2-7	CASSYSRTGTYEQYF	TGTGCCAGCAGTTACTCCCGGACAGGGACCTACGAGCAGTACTTC
TRBD2	-	TRBV19	TRBJ2-1	CASRSSAGGPRNEQFF	TGTGCCAGTAGAAGTAGTGCGGGGGGGCCGAGGAATGAGCAGTTCTTC
TRBD1	-	TRBV11-3	TRBJ1-1	CARQGEANTEAFF	TGTGCCAGACAGGGGGAGGCGAACACTGAAGCTTTCTTT
-	few	TRBV5-1	TRBJ1-5	CASSLDLGQPQHF	TGCGCCAGCAGCTTAGATCTGGGCCAGCCCCAGCATTTT
TRBD1	-	TRBV6-5	TRBJ1-1	CASSYSRGRDTEAFF	TGTGCCAGCAGTTACTCGAGGGGGCGGGACACTGAAGCTTTCTTT
TRBD1	-	TRBV29-1	TRBJ2-2	CSVEDGTGGYTGELFF	TGCAGCGTTGAAGATGGGACAGGCGGATACACCGGGGAGCTGTTTTTT
-	-	TRBV7-9	TRBJ1-2	CASSPGDRHNYGYTF	TGTGCCAGCAGCCCCGGAGATCGGCACAACTATGGCTACACCTTC
TRBD1	-	TRBV19	TRBJ2-7	CASSMRDRGSYEQYF	TGTGCCAGTAGTATGAGGGACAGGGGGTCCTACGAGCAGTACTTC
-	few	TRBV7-2	TRBJ2-5	CASSLANSRGETQYF	TGTGCCAGCAGCTTAGCGAATAGCAGGGGAGAGACCCAGTACTTC
-	few	TRBV2	TRBJ2-2	CASSEARVGNTGELFF	TGTGCCAGCAGTGAAGCGCGGGTAGGGAACACCGGGGAGCTGTTTTTT
-	-	TRBV30	TRBJ1-5	CAWSVGRRGQPQHF	TGTGCCTGGAGTGTAGGCAGGAGGGGACAGCCCCAGCATTTT
TRBD2	-	TRBV7-3	TRBJ2-1	CASSPSGGLYNEQFF	TGTGCCAGCAGCCCTAGCGGGGGCCTATACAATGAGCAGTTCTTC
TRBD1	-	TRBV6-1	TRBJ1-6	CASSEGQGASPLHF	TGTGCCAGCAGTGAGGGACAGGGGGCTTCACCCCTCCACTTT
TRBD1	-	TRBV5-6	TRBJ2-1	CASSLVDREFF	TGTGCCAGCAGCTTGGTGGACAGGGAGTTCTTC
-	-	TRBV11-2	TRBJ2-2	CASSIPGLSMGVGTGELFF	TGTGCCAGCAGCATCCCGGGACTCTCCATGGGGGTCGGCACCGGGGAGCTGTTTTTT
-	-	TRBV7-8	TRBJ2-6	CASSQSLQFSGANVLTF	TGTGCCAGCAGCCAAAGTTTACAGTTCTCTGGGGCCAACGTCCTGACTTTC